This T cell receptor beta chain was documented in a study of persistence of HIV-infected CD4 T cells. Sequencing used immunoSEQ version 4 in survey mode. The repertoire was sequenced with immunoSEQ multiplex PCR; TCRdb's copy has only in-frame clones and lacks some. The sample consists of 40,000 to 55,000 clones, 85% to 90% of them appearing once. From germline, CDR1 is LGHDT and CDR2 YNNKEL (reference sequence). V dropped 6 bases and J dropped 6; count of bases not matched to a gene: 7. CDR3 length: 13 amino acids. This nonspecific control used anti-CD3/anti-CD28 bead stimulation of CD4+ T cells. Sorting selected CD4+ T cells upregulating both CD40 ligand and CD69. Inclusion required CMV-positive serology and CD4+ counts above 400 cells/uL. As for this clone: Its antigen is as yet unknown.

Study findings and constraints: TCRbeta richness was lower in CMV- and Gag-responding cells than in anti-CD3/anti-CD28-responding cells. Degenerate expanded CDR3beta sequences were enriched among CMV- and Gag-responding cells.

The rearrangement joins TRBV3-1 (or the pseudogene TRBV3-2) to TRBJ1-2; 7 bases line up with TRBD1. The receptor was isolated from an adult woman with HIV who was CMV-seropositive. The sample in question was CD4+ T cells sorted from PBMCs after roughly 19-hour stimulation, obtained from a patient who received antiretroviral therapy. This CDR3 reads CASSHLQGHGYTF. The CDR3 nucleotides are TGTGCCAGCAGTCACTTACAGGGGCATGGCTACACCTTC.